This TCR beta chain comes out of a study of T cell changes during pregnancy in multiple sclerosis. Data came from immunoSEQ multiplex PCR; TCRdb stores just in-frame clones and leaves some out. The sample carries 40,000 to 45,000 clones, around 92% recorded once. Trimming at V came to 5 bases and at J to 4 bases, leaving 8 bases not matched to a gene. This CDR3 has 14 residues. Looked up from germline, CDR1 is SGHDT and CDR2 is YYEEEE. This clonotype originated in a female donor with multiple sclerosis, enrolled in a pregnancy study. The sequenced sample was peripheral blood. The genes are TRBV5-6 and TRBJ1-2; 7 bases match TRBD1. The CDR3 sequence: CASRFETGIYGYTF. The CDR3 DNA sequence: TGTGCCAGCAGGTTCGAGACAGGGATCTATGGCTACACCTTC.